A selection of T cell receptor beta chains follows, all from one sample in a study of T-cell reconstitution after alpha-beta-depleted transplantation in children. TCRdb independently ran MiXCR on the PCR reads; one entry per CDR3 protein. Of 500,000 to 750,000 distinct CDR3 sequences listed, over 20% are singletons. Sequenced here: PBMCs, sampled before TCRalphabeta/CD19-depleted stem cell transplant. Receptors originate from a boy less than two years old with Wiskott-Aldrich syndrome, due to receive a stem cell transplant. Each CDR3 is given with its conserved first and last residue. The order of the fields is CDR3 protein, CDR3 DNA, J gene, V gene, clone size, D gene. D genes are given only for firm matches. Where a row states a size, it is once, few, many or the class of an expanded clone; other rows omit it.

CDR3aa: CASSLGAMNTGELFF
CDR3nt: TGTGCCAGCAGCTTGGGGGCTATGAACACCGGGGAGCTGTTTTTT
j_gene: TRBJ2-2
v_gene: TRBV5-5
abundance: few
d_gene: .

CDR3aa: CSARGTGGLGGTEAFF
CDR3nt: TGCAGTGCTAGAGGGACAGGGGGCCTGGGTGGCACTGAAGCTTTCTTT
j_gene: TRBJ1-1
v_gene: TRBV20-1
abundance: few
d_gene: TRBD1

CDR3aa: CASSARTPNNEQFF
CDR3nt: TGTGCCAGCAGCGCCCGGACGCCGAACAATGAGCAGTTCTTC
j_gene: TRBJ2-1
v_gene: TRBV21-1
abundance: few
d_gene: .

CDR3aa: CASSQRRNTLTDTQYF
CDR3nt: TGCGCCAGCAGCCAGAGGCGGAACACCCTCACAGATACGCAGTATTTT
j_gene: TRBJ2-3
v_gene: TRBV4-1
abundance: .
d_gene: .

CDR3aa: CASSLRGWSTEAFF
CDR3nt: TGTGCCAGCAGTCTGAGGGGCTGGAGCACTGAAGCTTTCTTT
j_gene: TRBJ1-1
v_gene: TRBV12-3/TRBV12-4
abundance: .
d_gene: .

CDR3aa: CASKPGLFSSYNEQFF
CDR3nt: TGTGCCAGCAAACCGGGACTCTTTAGCTCCTACAATGAGCAGTTCTTC
j_gene: TRBJ2-1
v_gene: TRBV11-1
abundance: .
d_gene: .

CDR3aa: CASSSEARNTEAFF
CDR3nt: TGCGCCAGCAGCTCCGAGGCCCGGAACACTGAAGCTTTCTTT
j_gene: TRBJ1-1
v_gene: TRBV5-1
abundance: .
d_gene: .

CDR3aa: CSGRAGDGETQYF
CDR3nt: TGCAGTGGTAGAGCGGGAGATGGGGAGACCCAGTACTTC
j_gene: TRBJ2-5
v_gene: TRBV20-1
abundance: .
d_gene: TRBD2

CDR3aa: CASSHKKGPDTQYF
CDR3nt: TGCGCCAGCAGCCACAAGAAAGGTCCAGATACGCAGTATTTT
j_gene: TRBJ2-3
v_gene: TRBV4-1
abundance: few
d_gene: .

CDR3aa: CASSADDQPQHF
CDR3nt: TGTGCCAGCAGCGCAGATGATCAGCCCCAGCATTTT
j_gene: TRBJ1-5
v_gene: TRBV7-9
abundance: .
d_gene: .

CDR3aa: CSARGAGAHYGYTF
CDR3nt: TGCAGTGCTAGAGGGGCAGGGGCCCATTATGGCTACACCTTC
j_gene: TRBJ1-2
v_gene: TRBV20-1
abundance: .
d_gene: .

CDR3aa: CASSQDGRLTSSYEQYF
CDR3nt: TGTGCCAGCAGCCAAGATGGAAGACTGACGAGCTCCTACGAGCAGTACTTC
j_gene: TRBJ2-7
v_gene: TRBV3-1
abundance: .
d_gene: .

CDR3aa: CSARPNRWKSSTDTQYF
CDR3nt: TGCAGTGCTAGGCCAAATCGGTGGAAATCTAGCACAGATACGCAGTATTTT
j_gene: TRBJ2-3
v_gene: TRBV20-1
abundance: few
d_gene: .

CDR3aa: CASSRSRDRDGYTF
CDR3nt: TGTGCCAGCAGCCGAAGCCGGGACAGGGATGGCTACACCTTC
j_gene: TRBJ1-2
v_gene: TRBV7-2
abundance: .
d_gene: TRBD1

CDR3aa: CASSLGLAEFNEQFF
CDR3nt: TGTGCCAGCAGTTTAGGGCTAGCGGAATTCAATGAGCAGTTCTTC
j_gene: TRBJ2-1
v_gene: TRBV27
abundance: .
d_gene: TRBD2

CDR3aa: CASSPVGQGYYNEQFF
CDR3nt: TGCGCCAGCAGCCCGGTCGGACAGGGATACTACAATGAGCAGTTCTTC
j_gene: TRBJ2-1
v_gene: TRBV5-1
abundance: once
d_gene: TRBD1

CDR3aa: CASSSMDRGESGYAF
CDR3nt: TGTGCCAGCAGCTCGATGGACAGGGGAGAAAGTGGCTACGCCTTC
j_gene: TRBJ1-2
v_gene: TRBV5-6
abundance: .
d_gene: TRBD1

CDR3aa: CASSEGQGRNQPQHF
CDR3nt: TGTGCCAGCAGTGAAGGACAGGGGCGAAATCAGCCCCAGCATTTT
j_gene: TRBJ1-5
v_gene: TRBV6-1
abundance: few
d_gene: TRBD1

CDR3aa: CASSFRVTGELFF
CDR3nt: TGCGCCAGCAGCTTTCGGGTCACCGGGGAGCTGTTTTTT
j_gene: TRBJ2-2
v_gene: TRBV5-1
abundance: many
d_gene: .

CDR3aa: CASSNRAGQPQHF
CDR3nt: TGCGCCAGCAGCAACAGGGCAGGTCAGCCCCAGCATTTT
j_gene: TRBJ1-5
v_gene: TRBV5-1
abundance: few
d_gene: .

CDR3aa: CASSLFGRAKETQYF
CDR3nt: TGTGCCAGCAGTTTATTCGGGAGGGCCAAAGAGACCCAGTACTTC
j_gene: TRBJ2-5
v_gene: TRBV27
abundance: .
d_gene: TRBD2

CDR3aa: CASSQEGSNQPQHF
CDR3nt: TGTGCCAGCAGCCAAGAAGGGAGCAATCAGCCCCAGCATTTT
j_gene: TRBJ1-5
v_gene: TRBV4-2
abundance: .
d_gene: .

CDR3aa: CASSLALGINQPQHF
CDR3nt: TGTGCCAGCAGTTTAGCTCTAGGGATCAATCAGCCCCAGCATTTT
j_gene: TRBJ1-5
v_gene: TRBV28
abundance: many
d_gene: .

CDR3aa: CAITTRLAGNEQFF
CDR3nt: TGTGCCATCACCACACGACTAGCGGGGAATGAGCAGTTCTTC
j_gene: TRBJ2-1
v_gene: TRBV10-3
abundance: .
d_gene: TRBD2

CDR3aa: CSARVGVDYEQYF
CDR3nt: TGCAGTGCTAGAGTGGGGGTGGACTACGAGCAGTACTTC
j_gene: TRBJ2-7
v_gene: TRBV20-1
abundance: .
d_gene: .

CDR3aa: CSSSQPRGGLVGETQYF
CDR3nt: TGCTCCAGCAGCCAACCCAGGGGGGGACTAGTCGGTGAGACCCAGTACTTC
j_gene: TRBJ2-5
v_gene: TRBV4-1
abundance: few
d_gene: .

CDR3aa: CSGGQGDEKLFF
CDR3nt: TGCAGCGGGGGACAGGGAGATGAAAAACTGTTTTTT
j_gene: TRBJ1-4
v_gene: TRBV29-1
abundance: few
d_gene: TRBD1

CDR3aa: CASSSWGLSNQPQHF
CDR3nt: TGTGCCAGCAGCTCCTGGGGGCTGAGCAATCAGCCCCAGCATTTT
j_gene: TRBJ1-5
v_gene: TRBV5-6
abundance: few
d_gene: .